The clone carrying this T cell receptor (beta chain) was seen just once. As yet, its antigen is unknown. Libraries were prepared by immunoSEQ multiplex PCR; TCRdb keeps only in-frame clonotypes and omits some of them. Among under 6,500 clones listed, over 65% were seen once. This sample stems from a study of immune evolution from preneoplasia to lung adenocarcinoma. Study-wide points: Later-stage lesions seemingly showed higher T cell density and diversity than normal lung.

Germline V gives CDR1 MGHRA, CDR2 YSYEKL. Trimming removed 4 bases from V and 4 bases from J, with 12 bases in between. This CDR3 region has 14 residues. The sequencing input was FFPE minimally invasive lung adenocarcinoma tissue. The J gene is TRBJ2-3, the V gene TRBV4-1, with a weak D call TRBD1 (5 bases). This sequence was found in a person aged 60 to 85 with lung adenocarcinoma. CDR3 sequence reads: CASSRLRVSDTQYF. CDR3 bases: TGCGCCAGCAGCCGCCTCAGGGTTTCAGATACGCAGTATTTT.